The present entry profiles one T cell receptor beta chain with its context. Produced via immunoSEQ multiplex PCR; TCRdb's table is partial and in-frame only. The top ten hold approximately 7.8% of the sample, which has roughly 410,000 clones, 83% seen once. The record originates from a study of Ad26.COV2.S vaccination and SARS-CoV-2 variants. Germline lookup yields CDR1 SGDLS and CDR2 YYNGEE. Trimming cost V 4 bases and J 0 bases, with 20 bases left between them. This CDR3 region has 17 residues. Treatment described: around 19 received Ad26.COV2.S at low or high dose, single or two shots; several received placebo; per-sample allocation not given. Sampling was performed 63 days after the first vaccine or placebo injection. The donor's status was that of an adult aged 18-55 years in Boston.

The chain uses TRBV9 and TRBJ2-7; possible D gene TRBD1, 6 bases. The sample was peripheral blood, taken in a trial of Ad26.COV2.S vaccine versus placebo. This clonotype was obtained from a person between 18 and 59 years old who received the Ad26.COV2.S COVID-19 vaccine or a placebo. CDR3 in amino acids: CASSFGAWTEDSYEQYF. CDR3 nucleotide sequence: TGTGCCAGCAGCTTCGGAGCTTGGACAGAAGACTCCTACGAGCAGTACTTC.